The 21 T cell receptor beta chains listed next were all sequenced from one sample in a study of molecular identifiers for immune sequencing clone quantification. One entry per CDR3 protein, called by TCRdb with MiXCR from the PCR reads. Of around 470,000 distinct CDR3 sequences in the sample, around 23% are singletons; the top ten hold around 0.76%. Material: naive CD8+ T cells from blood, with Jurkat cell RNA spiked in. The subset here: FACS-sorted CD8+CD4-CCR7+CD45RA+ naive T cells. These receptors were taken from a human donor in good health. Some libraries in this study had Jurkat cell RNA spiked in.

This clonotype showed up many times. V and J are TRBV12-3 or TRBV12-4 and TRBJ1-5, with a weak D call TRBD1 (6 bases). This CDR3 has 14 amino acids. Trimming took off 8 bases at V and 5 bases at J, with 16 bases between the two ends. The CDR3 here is CASAWGPRDQPQHF. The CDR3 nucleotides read TGTGCCAGCGCGTGGGGGCCCCGGGATCAGCCCCAGCATTTT.

DNA for the CDR3: TGCGCCAGCAGCCAAGATTGGAGCGAGGGGGAGACCCAGTACTTC. It is translated as CASSQDWSEGETQYF. The chain joins TRBV4-3 to TRBJ2-5, with D perhaps assigned TRBD1 or TRBD2 (5 bases each). Germline values: CDR1 LGHNA, CDR2 YSLEER. This CDR3 has 15 amino acids. V was cut by 0 bases and J by 5 bases, with 13 bases left in between.

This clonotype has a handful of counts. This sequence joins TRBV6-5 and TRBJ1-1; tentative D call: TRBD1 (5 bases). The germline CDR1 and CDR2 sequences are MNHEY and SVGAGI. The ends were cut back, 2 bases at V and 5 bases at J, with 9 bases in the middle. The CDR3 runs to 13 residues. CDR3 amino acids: CASSYNQGTEAFF. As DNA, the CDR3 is TGTGCCAGCAGTTACAACCAGGGTACTGAAGCTTTCTTT.

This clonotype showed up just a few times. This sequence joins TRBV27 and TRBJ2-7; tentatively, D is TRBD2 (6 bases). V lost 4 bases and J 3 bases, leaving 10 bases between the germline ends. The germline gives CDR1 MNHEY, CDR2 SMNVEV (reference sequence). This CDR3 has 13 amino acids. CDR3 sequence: CASSSAGYYEQYF. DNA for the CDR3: TGTGCCAGCAGTTCCGCGGGATACTACGAGCAGTACTTC.

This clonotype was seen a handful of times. The DNA for the CDR3 is TGTGCCAGTAGCGTGGGACGACTGTGGGAGCAGTACTTC. Protein product: CASSVGRLWEQYF. The chain joins TRBV19 to TRBJ2-7; D is perhaps TRBD1 or TRBD2 (5 bases each). The germline V gene encodes CDR1 LNHDA and CDR2 SQIVND (reference sequence). The CDR3 consists of 13 residues. Trimming stripped 6 bases from V and 7 bases from J, with 16 bases between.

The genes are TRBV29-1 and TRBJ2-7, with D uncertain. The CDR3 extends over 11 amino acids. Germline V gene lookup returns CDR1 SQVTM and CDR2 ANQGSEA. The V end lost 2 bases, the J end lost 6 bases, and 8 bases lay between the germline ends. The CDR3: CSVERAGEQYF. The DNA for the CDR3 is TGCAGCGTTGAACGGGCAGGCGAGCAGTACTTC.

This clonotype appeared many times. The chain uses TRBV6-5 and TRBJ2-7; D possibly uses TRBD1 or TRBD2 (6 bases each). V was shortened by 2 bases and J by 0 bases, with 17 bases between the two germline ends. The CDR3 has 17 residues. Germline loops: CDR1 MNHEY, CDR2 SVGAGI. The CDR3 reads CASSYPVAGGSSYEQYF. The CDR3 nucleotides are TGTGCCAGCAGTTACCCCGTGGCCGGGGGCAGCTCCTACGAGCAGTACTTC.

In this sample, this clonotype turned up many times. The CDR3 DNA follows: TGTGCCAGCAGCCTAATCTCAGCCGCCCTAGAGACCCAGTACTTC. This codes for CASSLISAALETQYF. This rearrangement joins TRBV11-2 to TRBJ2-5, with no clear D. CDR3 length: 15 amino acids. Trimming pared 5 bases from V and 4 bases from J, leaving 17 bases between. Germline loops: CDR1 SGHAT, CDR2 FQNNGV. Looking up the rest from reference TRBV11-2 and TRBJ2-5 gives the full variable domain: EAGVAQSPRYKIIEKRQSVAFWCNPISGHATLYWYQQILGQGPKLLIQFQNNGVVDDSQLPKDRFSAERLKGVDSTLKIQPAKLEDSAVYLCASSLISAALETQYFGPGTRLLVL.

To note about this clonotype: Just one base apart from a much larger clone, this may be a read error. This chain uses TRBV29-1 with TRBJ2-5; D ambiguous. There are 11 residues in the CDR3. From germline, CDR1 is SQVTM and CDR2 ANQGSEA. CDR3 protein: CSVVPGEAQYF. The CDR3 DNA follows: TGCAGCGTTGTTCCCGGAGAGGCCCAGTACTTC.

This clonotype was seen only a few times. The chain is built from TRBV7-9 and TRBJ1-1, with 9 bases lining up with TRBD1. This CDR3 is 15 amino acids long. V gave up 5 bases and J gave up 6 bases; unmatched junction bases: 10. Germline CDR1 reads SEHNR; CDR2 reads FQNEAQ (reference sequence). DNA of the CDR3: TGTGCCAGCAGCACACAGGGGGCGACCTGGGCTGAAGCTTTCTTT. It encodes CASSTQGATWAEAFF.

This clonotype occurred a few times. CDR3 coding DNA: TGTGCCAGCAGCCAAGTAGGGCTTAATGAGCAGTTCTTC. As protein: CASSQVGLNEQFF. The chain combines TRBV14 with TRBJ2-1; D uncertain. CDR3 length equals 13 residues. Trimming removed 1 base from V and 7 bases from J, with 8 bases in between. Germline V lookup: CDR1 SGHDN, CDR2 FVKESK.

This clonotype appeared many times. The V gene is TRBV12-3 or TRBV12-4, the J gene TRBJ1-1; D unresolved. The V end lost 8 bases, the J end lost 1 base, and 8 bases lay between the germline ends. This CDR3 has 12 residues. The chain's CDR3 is CASARENTEAFF. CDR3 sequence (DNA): TGTGCCAGCGCGCGTGAGAACACTGAAGCTTTCTTT.

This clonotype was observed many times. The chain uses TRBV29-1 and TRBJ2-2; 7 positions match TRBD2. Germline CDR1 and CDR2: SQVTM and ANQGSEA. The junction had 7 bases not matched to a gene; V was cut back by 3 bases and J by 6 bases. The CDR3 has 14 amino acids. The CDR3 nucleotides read TGCAGCGTTGAGGCCGGGAGGAGGGCCGGGGAGCTGTTTTTT. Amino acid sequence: CSVEAGRRAGELFF.

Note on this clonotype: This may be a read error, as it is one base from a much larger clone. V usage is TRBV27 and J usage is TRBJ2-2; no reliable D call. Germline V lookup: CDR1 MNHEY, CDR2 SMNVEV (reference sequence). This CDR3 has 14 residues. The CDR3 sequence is CARSSLVGPGELFF. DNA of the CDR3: TGTGCCAGAAGTTCTCTTGTGGGTCCCGGGGAGCTGTTTTTT.

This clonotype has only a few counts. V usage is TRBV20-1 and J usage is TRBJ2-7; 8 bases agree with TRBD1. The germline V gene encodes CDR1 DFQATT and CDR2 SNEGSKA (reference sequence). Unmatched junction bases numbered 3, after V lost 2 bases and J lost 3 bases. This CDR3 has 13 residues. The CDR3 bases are TGCAGTGCTAGATCGGACAGGGACTACGAGCAGTACTTC. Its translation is CSARSDRDYEQYF.

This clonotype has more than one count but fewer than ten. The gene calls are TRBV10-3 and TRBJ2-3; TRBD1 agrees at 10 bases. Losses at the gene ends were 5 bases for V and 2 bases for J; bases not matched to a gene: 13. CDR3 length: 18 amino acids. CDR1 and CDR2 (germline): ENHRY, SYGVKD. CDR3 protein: CAISSWDRGNFNTDTQYF. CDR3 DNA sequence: TGTGCCATCAGTTCCTGGGACAGGGGAAACTTTAACACAGATACGCAGTATTTT.

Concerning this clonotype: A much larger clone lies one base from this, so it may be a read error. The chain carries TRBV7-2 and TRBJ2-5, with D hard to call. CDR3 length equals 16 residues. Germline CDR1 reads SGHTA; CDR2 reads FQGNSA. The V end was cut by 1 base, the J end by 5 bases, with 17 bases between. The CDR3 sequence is CASSLEPGSGLETQYF. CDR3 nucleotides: TGTGCCAGCAGCTTAGAGCCTGGTTCCGGGTTGGAGACCCAGTACTTC.

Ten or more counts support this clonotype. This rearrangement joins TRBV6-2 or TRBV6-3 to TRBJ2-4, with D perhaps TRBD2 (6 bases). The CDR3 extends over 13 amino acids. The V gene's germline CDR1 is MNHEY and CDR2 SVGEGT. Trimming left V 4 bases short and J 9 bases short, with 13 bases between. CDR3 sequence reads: CASSSGGMGIQYF. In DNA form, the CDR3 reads TGTGCCAGCAGTTCCGGGGGAATGGGCATTCAGTACTTC.

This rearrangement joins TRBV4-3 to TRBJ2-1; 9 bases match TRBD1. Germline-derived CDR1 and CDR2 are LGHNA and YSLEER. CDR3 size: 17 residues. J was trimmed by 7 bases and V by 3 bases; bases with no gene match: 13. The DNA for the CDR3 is TGCGCCAGCAGCCATGATTTGGGGACAGGGTATGAAAATGAGCAGTTCTTC. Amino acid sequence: CASSHDLGTGYENEQFF.

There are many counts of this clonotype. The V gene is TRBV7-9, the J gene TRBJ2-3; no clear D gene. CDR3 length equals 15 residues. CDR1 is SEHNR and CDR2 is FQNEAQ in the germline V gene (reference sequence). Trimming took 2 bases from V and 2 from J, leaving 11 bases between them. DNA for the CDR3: TGTGCCAGCAGCTTAAGCAGGATTCTCACAGATACGCAGTATTTT. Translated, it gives CASSLSRILTDTQYF.

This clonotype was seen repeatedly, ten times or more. CDR3 sequence (DNA): TGTGCCAGCAGCAGCCCGACAGGCTCTGGCGCAGATACGCAGTATTTT. It yields the protein CASSSPTGSGADTQYF. This chain uses TRBV7-9 with TRBJ2-3; a weak D match, TRBD1 (6 bases). Germline V CDR1 and CDR2: SEHNR, FQNEAQ (reference sequence). V was shortened by 5 bases and J by 4 bases, with 19 bases between the two germline ends. CDR3 length: 16 amino acids.